A single sample is the source of the 15 T cell receptor beta chains below, sequenced in a study of T-cell reconstitution after alpha-beta-depleted transplantation in children. The library targeted TCRbeta and was prepared with unique molecular identifiers. TCRdb re-called the PCR reads with MiXCR, one entry per CDR3 protein. The top ten clones hold roughly 2% of a sample with about 460,000 distinct CDR3 sequences, more than 9% of them seen once. Sequenced here: PBMCs, sampled before TCRalphabeta/CD19-depleted stem cell transplant. These receptors came from a child aged 2 to 9 with inherited bone marrow failure, due to receive a stem cell transplant.

This clonotype has ten or more counts. The CDR3 region has the DNA TGTGCCAGCAGACCTTGGGACAGGGGACGAGATACGCAGTATTTT. Its protein is CASRPWDRGRDTQYF. This rearrangement joins TRBV12-3 or TRBV12-4 to TRBJ2-3, with 10 bases matching TRBD1. This CDR3 has 15 amino acids. V lost 6 bases, J lost 5 bases, and 8 bases stayed unmatched.

Regarding this clonotype: Just one base apart from a much larger clone, this may be a read error. The rearrangement links TRBV29-1 to TRBJ2-1; the D gene is possibly TRBD2 (5 bases). CDR3 length: 11 residues. Germline V CDR1 and CDR2: SQVTM, ANQGSEA. The CDR3: CSVEGGSEQLF. In nucleotides, the CDR3 is TGCAGCGTTGAAGGTGGGAGCGAGCAGTTGTTC.

Ten or more counts support this clonotype. The V and J genes are TRBV4-3 and TRBJ2-2; tentative D call: TRBD2 (6 bases). Germline CDR1 and CDR2: LGHNA and YSLEER. The CDR3 extends over 20 amino acids. The V and J ends lost 0 bases and 2 bases respectively, with 22 bases between them. The DNA for the CDR3 is TGCGCCAGCAGCCAAGAAAGGCTCAGCGGGCCTCCCGGAAACACCGGGGAGCTGTTTTTT. As protein: CASSQERLSGPPGNTGELFF.

The J gene is TRBJ1-1, the V gene TRBV5-4; TRBD1 might be the D (6 bases). Germline V gives CDR1 SGHNT, CDR2 YYREEE (reference sequence). This CDR3 contains 15 residues. Trimming left V 1 base short and J 4 bases short, with 14 bases between. Written as DNA, the CDR3 is TGTGCCAGCAGCTTGCTTGGGGGGCGAAGCACTGAAGCTTTCTTT. Its translation: CASSLLGGRSTEAFF.

The chain joins TRBV7-6 to TRBJ2-2; maybe TRBD2 (6 bases). Germline loops: CDR1 SGHVS, CDR2 FNYEAQ. This CDR3 has 15 amino acids. V gave up 2 bases and J gave up 5 bases, with 12 bases separating them. The CDR3 DNA is TGTGCCAGCAGCTTATGGGACGGGGGAACCGGGGAGCTGTTTTTT. Its protein is CASSLWDGGTGELFF.

This clonotype was picked up many times. V is TRBV5-8 and J is TRBJ2-7; TRBD1 aligns across 8 bases. The V segment lost 5 bases and the J segment 2 bases; nucleotides outside the gene matches: 3. The CDR3 length is 13 residues. Germline CDR1 and CDR2: SGHTS and YDEGEE. The CDR3 DNA sequence: TGTGCCAGCAGGGACAGGGACCCCTACGAGCAGTACTTC. Amino acids: CASRDRDPYEQYF. Looking up the rest from reference TRBV5-8 and TRBJ2-7 gives the full variable domain: EAGVTQSPTHLIKTRGQQATLRCSPISGHTSVYWYQQALGLGLQFLLWYDEGEERNRGNFPPRFSGRQFPNYSSELNVNALELEDSALYLCASRDRDPYEQYFGPGTRLTVT.

The rearrangement uses TRBV10-1 and TRBJ2-7; 16 bases line up with TRBD2. Germline assignment: CDR1 WNHNN and CDR2 SYGVQD (reference sequence). V dropped 10 bases and J dropped 7; count of bases not matched to a gene: 19. The CDR3 loop spans 18 amino acids. CDR3 in amino acids: CAIKGTSGRVLNLGEQYF. CDR3 sequence (DNA): TGCGCCATCAAGGGGACTAGCGGGAGGGTCCTCAACCTGGGTGAGCAGTACTTC.

This clonotype has at least ten counts. J is TRBJ2-7 and V is TRBV5-1; 13 positions agree with TRBD2. V shed 4 bases, J shed 6 bases, and the junction held 13 bases outside the gene matches. This CDR3 is 17 amino acids long. CDR1 is SGHRS and CDR2 is YFSETQ in the germline V gene. The CDR3 sequence: CASSRAGTSGTWTEQYF. CDR3 bases: TGCGCCAGCAGCAGGGCCGGGACTAGCGGGACGTGGACCGAGCAGTACTTC.

The rearrangement uses TRBV23-1 and TRBJ2-7; a possible D gene is TRBD2 (6 bases). TRBV23-1 is sorted into the ORF group, with uncertain function. The CDR3 length is 16 residues. The V and J ends lost 0 bases and 1 base respectively, with 13 bases between them. The CDR3, as DNA: TGCGCCAGCAGTCAATCCCAAGGAGGGGTGTCCTACGAGCAGTACTTC. Translated, it gives CASSQSQGGVSYEQYF.

This clonotype was recorded at least ten times. The gene calls are TRBV11-2 and TRBJ1-6; 7 bases line up with TRBD1. In germline, CDR1 is SGHAT, CDR2 FQNNGV. This CDR3 is built from 15 residues. V lost 5 bases and J lost 7; bases outside the gene matches: 8. In DNA, the CDR3 is TGTGCCAGCAGCCGGACCGGGACAGCCAATTCACCCCTCCACTTT. Its protein is CASSRTGTANSPLHF.

This clonotype was counted many times. The V and J genes are TRBV6-5 and TRBJ2-4, with 7 nucleotides matching TRBD1. Germline V gene lookup returns CDR1 MNHEY and CDR2 SVGAGI. The V gene end was trimmed by 2 bases and the J gene end by 1 base; junction bases not matched to a gene: 2. The CDR3 consists of 15 residues. DNA of the CDR3: TGTGCCAGCAGTTACAGGGGGCCGGCCAAAAACATTCAGTACTTC. Translating it yields CASSYRGPAKNIQYF.

The V gene is TRBV27, the J gene TRBJ2-1; D not certain. V was cut by 0 bases and J by 0 bases, with 12 bases left in between. This CDR3 spans 17 amino acids. Germline-derived CDR1 and CDR2 are MNHEY and SMNVEV (reference sequence). The CDR3 DNA is TGTGCCAGCAGTTTATCGGGTGGGGAATACTCCTACAATGAGCAGTTCTTC. It yields the protein CASSLSGGEYSYNEQFF.

This clonotype has ten or more counts. This sequence joins TRBV2 and TRBJ2-2; TRBD2 is a possible D gene (5 bases). Trimming left V 2 bases short and J 6 bases short, with 10 bases between. The CDR3 sequence is 14 residues long. The germline gives CDR1 SNHLY, CDR2 FYNNEI. The CDR3 bases are TGTGCCAGCAGTGAAATTGGAGCGGCCGGGGAGCTGTTTTTT. Amino acids: CASSEIGAAGELFF.

This sequence joins TRBV28 and TRBJ1-2; 9 bases agree with TRBD1. Germline V CDR1 and CDR2: MDHEN, SYDVKM. V shed 5 bases and J 4 bases; nucleotides not matched to a gene: 5. The CDR3 has 14 amino acids. CDR3 sequence reads: CASSLPGQGYGYTF. In DNA form, the CDR3 reads TGTGCCAGCAGTCTACCGGGACAGGGCTATGGCTACACCTTC.

This clonotype showed up just a few times. The chain uses TRBV12-3 or TRBV12-4 and TRBJ1-2, with 9 positions matching TRBD1. Trimming removed 4 bases from V and 6 bases from J; junction bases left unmatched: 9. The CDR3 has 15 amino acids. The CDR3 region is CASSSAPGQGNGYTF. As DNA, the CDR3 is TGTGCCAGCAGTTCGGCCCCGGGACAGGGCAATGGCTACACCTTC.